This T cell receptor (beta chain) came from a study of beta chain features in type 1 diabetes. Broader study findings: TCRB repertoires of naive, central memory and Treg cells appeared more similar among patients than among healthy donors. TCRB CDR3s from Type 1 diabetes patients were moderately but significantly shorter in all four CD4+ subsets. A potential influence of HLA type upon TCRB rearrangement remained unresolved herein.

The entirety of the isolated RNA underwent reverse transcription, so expressed TCRB transcripts were sequenced. Profiling relied on immunoSEQ multiplex PCR, and the TCRdb table lists in-frame clones only, not all of them. The table records about 270,000 clones, about 13% of them present only once. In regard to this clone: Its target is not known.

The V and J ends lost 0 bases and 7 bases, in that order; junction bases with no gene match: 14. The germline V gene encodes CDR1 LNHNV and CDR2 YYDKDF (reference sequence). This CDR3 region has 17 residues. The specimen sequenced was naive CD4+ T cells from blood. This sequence was found in a man younger than 40 with type 1 diabetes. The rearrangement uses TRBV15 and TRBJ2-5, with 7 bases lining up with TRBD2. CDR3 sequence: CATSRDSRGGVEGTQYF. CDR3 bases: TGTGCCACCAGCAGAGATAGTCGGGGAGGGGTTGAAGGGACCCAGTACTTC.